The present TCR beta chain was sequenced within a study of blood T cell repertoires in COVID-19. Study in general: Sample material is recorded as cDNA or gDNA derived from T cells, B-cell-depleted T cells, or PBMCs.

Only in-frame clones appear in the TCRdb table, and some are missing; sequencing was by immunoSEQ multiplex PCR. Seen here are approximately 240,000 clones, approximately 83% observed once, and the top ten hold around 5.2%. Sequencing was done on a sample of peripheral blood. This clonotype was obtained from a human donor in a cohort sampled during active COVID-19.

The CDR3 protein is CASSLSYTDTQYF. The CDR3 bases are TGCGCCAGCAGCTTGTCTTACACAGATACGCAGTATTTT. V is TRBV5-1 and J is TRBJ2-3, with D hard to call. Germline V CDR1 and CDR2: SGHRS, YFSETQ. V dropped 1 base and J dropped 2 bases, with 5 bases sitting between them. The CDR3 is 13 amino acids.